A selection of T cell receptor beta chains follows, all from one sample in a study of CD8 T cells in Susac syndrome. MiXCR, run by TCRdb on the immunoSEQ multiplex PCR reads, gives a single entry per CDR3 protein. Of about 130,000 distinct CDR3 sequences listed, approximately 95% are singletons. Sequencing input: CD8+ T cells from PBMCs. The receptors here all came from a human donor with Susac syndrome. The CDR3 runs from the conserved cysteine through the conserved F or W. A D gene is named only where the DNA matches it firmly. Part of the rows lack a size; the others show once, few, many or a class for expanded clones.

J gene | D gene | V gene | clone size | CDR3 DNA | CDR3 protein
TRBJ1-5 | TRBD1 | TRBV27 | NA | TGTGCCAGCAGAATTAGGGGACAGTCCAATCAGCCCCAGCATTTT | CASRIRGQSNQPQHF
TRBJ2-7 | NA | TRBV27 | NA | TGTGCCAGCAGTTTATCCCCTGGGAACGAGCAGTACTTC | CASSLSPGNEQYF
TRBJ2-3 | TRBD2 | TRBV4-1 | NA | TGCGCCAGCAGCCGCGGGACCACGGGGGGAGATACGCAGTATTTT | CASSRGTTGGDTQYF
TRBJ1-2 | TRBD1 | TRBV11-2 | NA | TGTGCCAGCAGCGCAATCGGGACAGGGTATGGCTACACCTTC | CASSAIGTGYGYTF
TRBJ2-7 | NA | TRBV13 | NA | TGTGCCAGCAGCTTATTATCGGGCAGATCGTCCCTCGAGCAGTACTTC | CASSLLSGRSSLEQYF
TRBJ2-2 | NA | TRBV6-1 | NA | TGTGCCAGCAGCAGCCTTTCGGACAGCTTCTCCGGGGAGCTGTTTTTT | CASSSLSDSFSGELFF
TRBJ1-5 | NA | TRBV6-1 | NA | TGTGCCACCGACCCCGAGTATAGCAATCAGCCCCAGCATTTT | CATDPEYSNQPQHF
TRBJ1-2 | NA | TRBV12-3/TRBV12-4 | NA | TGTGCCACCGACAGTTACTATGGCTACACCTTC | CATDSYYGYTF
TRBJ2-3 | NA | TRBV6-1 | NA | TGTGCCAGCAGTGAAAAGCCGGTCACAGATACGCAGTATTTT | CASSEKPVTDTQYF
TRBJ2-1 | NA | TRBV7-9 | NA | TGTGCCAGCAGCCTCTCTGTGAATGAGCAGTTCTTC | CASSLSVNEQFF
TRBJ2-2 | NA | TRBV20-1 | NA | TGCAGTGCTAGAGATGAGGGTCGCTACACCGGGGAGCTGTTTTTT | CSARDEGRYTGELFF
TRBJ1-2 | NA | TRBV30 | NA | TGTGCCTGGATGCCTTTTGGAAACTATGGCTACACCTTC | CAWMPFGNYGYTF
TRBJ2-3 | TRBD1 | TRBV7-3 | once | TGTGCCAGCAGCTTGACAGGGTCGGGAGATACGCAGTATTTT | CASSLTGSGDTQYF
TRBJ2-7 | NA | TRBV11-2 | few | TGTGCCAGCAGCTTAGACTCTTCTCCCTACGAGCAGTACTTC | CASSLDSSPYEQYF
TRBJ2-1 | NA | TRBV2 | NA | TGTGCCAGCAGTGAAGGTAGTGGGGAGCAGTTCTTC | CASSEGSGEQFF
TRBJ1-5 | NA | TRBV4-1 | NA | TGCGCCAGCAGCCAAGTATCGGGTTATCAGCCCCAGCATTTT | CASSQVSGYQPQHF
TRBJ2-7 | TRBD2 | TRBV14 | NA | TGTGCCAGCAGCCAAGATGGGGGGACTAGCGGCACCTACGAGCAGTACTTC | CASSQDGGTSGTYEQYF
TRBJ2-1 | TRBD2 | TRBV29-1 | NA | TGCAGCGTTGAAGAGACCAGCGGGACGCAGAATGAGCAGTTCTTC | CSVEETSGTQNEQFF
TRBJ2-7 | TRBD2 | TRBV20-1 | NA | TGCAGTGCCCTTAGCGGGAGGGGGGTATCCTACGAGCAGTACTTC | CSALSGRGVSYEQYF
TRBJ1-5 | NA | TRBV11-1 | NA | TGTGCCAGCAGCCCCAGTGGGAGACAGGAACAAATACATAGCAATCAGCCCCAGCATTTT | CASSPSGRQEQIHSNQPQHF
TRBJ2-2 | TRBD1 | TRBV20-1 | NA | TGCAGTGCTAGGAGGGGGCGTACCGGGGAGCTGTTTTTT | CSARRGRTGELFF
TRBJ2-2 | NA | TRBV12-5 | NA | TGTGCTAGTGGTTTTCAAGTGGAAGGTCCCACGCTCTTCACCGGGGAGCTGTTTTTT | CASGFQVEGPTLFTGELFF
TRBJ1-2 | TRBD1 | TRBV5-1 | NA | TGCGCCAGCAGCCAGAGCCAGGGGGCTGGCAACTATGGCTACACCTTC | CASSQSQGAGNYGYTF
TRBJ1-5 | NA | TRBV20-1 | NA | TGCAGTGCTAGGGACTCCGGGACACTCAATCAGCCCCAGCATTTT | CSARDSGTLNQPQHF
TRBJ2-2 | NA | TRBV14 | NA | TGTGCCAGCAGCCAAGTTACGGGGAACACCGGGGAGCTGTTTTTT | CASSQVTGNTGELFF
TRBJ2-7 | NA | TRBV21-1 | NA | TGTGCCAGCAGCCCGCCCCGACTAGAGAGCTACGAGCAGTACTTC | CASSPPRLESYEQYF
TRBJ2-1 | TRBD2 | TRBV4-1 | NA | TGCGCCAGCAGCCCCACGGGTAGGTCGCTAGCGGACCACAATGAGCAGTTCTTC | CASSPTGRSLADHNEQFF
TRBJ2-7 | NA | TRBV4-2 | NA | TGTGCCAGCAGACGGGGCGAAGGGGTCTACGAGCAGTACTTC | CASRRGEGVYEQYF
TRBJ2-1 | NA | TRBV20-1 | NA | TGCAGTGCTAGAGATCTGGAGGGTTACTCGCCCAGTGAGCAGTTCTTC | CSARDLEGYSPSEQFF
TRBJ1-5 | NA | TRBV19 | few | TGTGCCAGTAGTACGGGCTCTCGTCCCCAGCATTTT | CASSTGSRPQHF
TRBJ2-1 | NA | TRBV12-3/TRBV12-4 | NA | TGTGCCAGCAGTTTTTTGGAGCAGCAGTTCTTC | CASSFLEQQFF
TRBJ2-1 | NA | TRBV7-6 | NA | TGTGCCAGCAGCTTCGGGGCTTCCAATGAGCAGTTCTTC | CASSFGASNEQFF